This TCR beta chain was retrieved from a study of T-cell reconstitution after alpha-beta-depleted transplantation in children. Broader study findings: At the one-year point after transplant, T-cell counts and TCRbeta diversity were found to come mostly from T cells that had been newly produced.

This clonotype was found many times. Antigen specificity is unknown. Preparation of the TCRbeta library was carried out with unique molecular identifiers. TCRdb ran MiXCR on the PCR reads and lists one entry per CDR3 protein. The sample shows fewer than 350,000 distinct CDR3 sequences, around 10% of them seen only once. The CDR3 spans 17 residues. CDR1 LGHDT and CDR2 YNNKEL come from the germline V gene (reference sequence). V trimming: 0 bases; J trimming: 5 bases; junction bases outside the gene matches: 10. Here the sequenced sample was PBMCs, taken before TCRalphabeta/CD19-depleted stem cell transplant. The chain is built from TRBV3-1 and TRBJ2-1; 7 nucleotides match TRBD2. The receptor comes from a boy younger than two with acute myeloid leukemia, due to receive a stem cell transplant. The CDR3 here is CASSQDRLAAGHNEQFF. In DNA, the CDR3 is TGTGCCAGCAGCCAAGATCGACTAGCAGCAGGGCACAATGAGCAGTTCTTC.